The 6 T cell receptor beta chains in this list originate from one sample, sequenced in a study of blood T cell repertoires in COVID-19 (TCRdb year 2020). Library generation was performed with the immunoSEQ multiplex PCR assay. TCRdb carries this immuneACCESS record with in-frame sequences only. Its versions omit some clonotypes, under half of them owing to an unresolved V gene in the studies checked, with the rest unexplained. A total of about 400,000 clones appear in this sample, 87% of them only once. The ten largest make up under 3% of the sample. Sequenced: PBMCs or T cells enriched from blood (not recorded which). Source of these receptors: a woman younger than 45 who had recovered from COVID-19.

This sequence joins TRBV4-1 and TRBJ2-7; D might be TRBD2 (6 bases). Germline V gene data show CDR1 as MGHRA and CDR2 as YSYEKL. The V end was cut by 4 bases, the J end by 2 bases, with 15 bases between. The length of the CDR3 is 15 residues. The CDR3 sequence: CASSRLLDYAYEQYF. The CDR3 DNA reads TGCGCCAGCAGCCGGCTTTTGGACTACGCCTACGAGCAGTACTTC.

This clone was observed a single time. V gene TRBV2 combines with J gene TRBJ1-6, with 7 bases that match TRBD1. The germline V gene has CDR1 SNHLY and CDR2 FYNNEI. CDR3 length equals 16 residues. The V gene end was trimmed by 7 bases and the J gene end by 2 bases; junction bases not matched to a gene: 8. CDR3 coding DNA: TGTGCCAGCACAGGGGGACGGTCCCCCTATAATTCACCCCTCCACTTT. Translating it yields CASTGGRSPYNSPLHF.

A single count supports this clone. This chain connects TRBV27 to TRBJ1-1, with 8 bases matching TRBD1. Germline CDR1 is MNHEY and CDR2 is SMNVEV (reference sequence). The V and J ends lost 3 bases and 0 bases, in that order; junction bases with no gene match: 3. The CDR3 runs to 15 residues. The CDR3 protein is CASSFGDRLNTEAFF. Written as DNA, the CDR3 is TGTGCCAGCAGTTTTGGGGACAGGCTGAACACTGAAGCTTTCTTT.

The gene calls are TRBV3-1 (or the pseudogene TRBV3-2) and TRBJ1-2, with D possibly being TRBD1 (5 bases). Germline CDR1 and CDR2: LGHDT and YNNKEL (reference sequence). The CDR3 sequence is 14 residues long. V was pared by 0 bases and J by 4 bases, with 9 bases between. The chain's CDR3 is CASSQEDTTYGYTF. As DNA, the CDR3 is TGTGCCAGCAGCCAAGAGGACACAACCTATGGCTACACCTTC.

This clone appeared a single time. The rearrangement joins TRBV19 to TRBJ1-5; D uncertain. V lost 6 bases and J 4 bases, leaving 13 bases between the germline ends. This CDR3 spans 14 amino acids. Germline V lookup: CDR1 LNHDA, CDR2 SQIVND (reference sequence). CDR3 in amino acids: CASSWRIGNQPQHF. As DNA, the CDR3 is TGTGCCAGTAGCTGGAGAATTGGGAATCAGCCCCAGCATTTT.

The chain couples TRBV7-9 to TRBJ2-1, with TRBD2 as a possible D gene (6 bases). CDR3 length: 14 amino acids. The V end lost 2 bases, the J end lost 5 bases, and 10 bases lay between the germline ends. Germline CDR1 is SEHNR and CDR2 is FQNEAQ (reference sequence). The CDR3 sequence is CASSLTSPNNEQFF. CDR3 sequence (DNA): TGTGCCAGCAGCTTAACTAGCCCCAACAATGAGCAGTTCTTC.